This TCR beta chain was captured in a study of beta chain features in type 1 diabetes (dated by TCRdb to the late 2010s). At the level of the whole study: Mean age, gender distribution, total cell number and subset yield were not different between patients and healthy donors. Regulatory and stem cell-like memory subsets were obtained from only 8 patients and roughly 8 healthy donors, while naive and central memory subsets were obtained from all 30 or so donors. In the study, TCRB repertoires of sorted circulating CD4+ T cell subsets from recently diagnosed type 1 diabetes patients were compared with those of matched healthy donors. Across all samples, some 100,000,000 sorted cells were examined, and cell number per subset correlated strongly with RNA yield.

A single peripheral blood draw of about 116 mL on average was collected from each donor into heparinised tubes. A BD FACSAria II was used to sort naive, central memory, regulatory and stem cell-like memory CD4+ T cells with a panel that included CD45RO, CCR7, CD25, CD127, CD95 and CD27. All sorted populations exceeded 98% purity. PBMCs were separated immediately by Lymphoprep density gradient centrifugation and were stained directly, without being cultured. So that batch effects would be minimized, each experiment stained and sorted samples in pairs, pairing one healthy donor with one patient. This clone has only a few counts. The antigen it recognizes is unknown. No base quality information exists; no much larger clone differs at one position. On the study overall, not on this receptor specifically: Shorter templates might have been favored by PCR, but patient and control samples were amplified and corrected together, so both groups would have been affected equally by any skew. Patients with type 1 diabetes made fewer insertions and deleted more nucleotides at VDJ recombination sites, implying thymic rearrangement abnormalities. Naive, central memory and regulatory TCRB repertoires appeared more similar among patients than among healthy donors. Type 1 diabetes patients showed a moderate but significant shortening of TCRB CDR3 length in all four CD4+ subsets. Because the HLA sub-analyses included only small numbers of individuals, any influence of HLA type on TCRB rearrangement was left unresolved. Because cDNA was sequenced instead of genomic DNA, highly expressing activated cells could be over-represented, though the groups showed no difference in activation or CD3 levels.

The entire isolated RNA was reverse transcribed using the High Capacity cDNA Reverse Transcription Kit, and thus expressed TCRB transcripts were sequenced. Deep immunoSEQ sequencing was applied to naive, central memory and regulatory T cell samples, giving an average of around 3.4 million total reads per sample. After sorted cells were lysed in RLT buffer, RNA was extracted with DNase-treated RNeasy Micro or Mini kits, with the choice depending on cell number. Each cell subset was processed separately to prevent cross-contamination, with patient and healthy donor samples processed together. Using the immunoSEQ multiplex PCR, TCRB sequences were amplified from cDNA into 87-bp fragments spanning the CDR3 region. Sequencing of the amplicons was performed on the Illumina HiSeq platform. On the authors' methods: Synthetic template baselines were used to correct PCR bias computationally, reads within Hamming distance 2 were collapsed together, and singletons that could not be merged were discarded. Reads were aligned against IMGT so that V, D and J genes, CDR3 length and insertions or deletions at six rearrangement sites could be assigned. Within each subset, clonotype counts were normalized to sorted cell number, after which true diversity and Gini coefficients were computed with the tcR R package. The overlap coefficient, calculated on TCRB nucleotide sequences, was used to measure repertoire sharing. TCRdb mirrors the immuneACCESS table, restricted to in-frame sequences. Some clones are absent from its copies; in checked studies, under half trace to an unresolved V gene, and the reason for the others is unknown. The V and J calls and clone size were taken over from that table, and D and trimming were inferred from the DNA. This sample holds about 290,000 clones; approximately 8% were observed only once. The ten most abundant clones make up 1% of the sample.

V and J are truncated by 3 bases and 4 bases respectively, leaving an intervening sequence of 12 bases. Counted from cysteine to phenylalanine, this CDR3 has 14 amino acids. The DNA shown is the 42-base CDR3, in frame from base 1. Looking up the germline V gene yields CDR1 MDHEN and CDR2 SYDVKM. This clonotype was sampled from a woman between 18 and 30 years old in good health. Sequencing was carried out using central memory CD4+ T cells from blood. The rearranged segments are TRBV28 and TRBJ1-1, with the D segment identity uncertain. This receptor carries the CDR3 CASSLGPRPTEAFF. The bases read TGTGCCAGCAGTTTGGGTCCACGGCCCACTGAAGCTTTCTTT.